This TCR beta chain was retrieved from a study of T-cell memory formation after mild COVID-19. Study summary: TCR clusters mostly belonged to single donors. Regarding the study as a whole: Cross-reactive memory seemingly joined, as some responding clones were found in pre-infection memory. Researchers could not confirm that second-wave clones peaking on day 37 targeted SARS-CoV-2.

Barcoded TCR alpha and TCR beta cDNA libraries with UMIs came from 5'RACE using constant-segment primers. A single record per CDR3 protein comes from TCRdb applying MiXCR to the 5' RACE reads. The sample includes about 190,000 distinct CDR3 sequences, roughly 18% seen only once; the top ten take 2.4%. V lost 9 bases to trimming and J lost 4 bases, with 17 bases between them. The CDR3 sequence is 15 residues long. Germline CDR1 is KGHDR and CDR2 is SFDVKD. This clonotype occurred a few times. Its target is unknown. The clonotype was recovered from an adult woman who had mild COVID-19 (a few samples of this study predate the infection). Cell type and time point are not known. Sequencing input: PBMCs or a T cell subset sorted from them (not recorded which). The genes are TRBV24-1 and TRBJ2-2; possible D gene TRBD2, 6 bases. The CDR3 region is CATQRRGGGTGELFF. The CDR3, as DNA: TGTGCCACCCAACGGCGGGGAGGAGGCACCGGGGAGCTGTTTTTT.